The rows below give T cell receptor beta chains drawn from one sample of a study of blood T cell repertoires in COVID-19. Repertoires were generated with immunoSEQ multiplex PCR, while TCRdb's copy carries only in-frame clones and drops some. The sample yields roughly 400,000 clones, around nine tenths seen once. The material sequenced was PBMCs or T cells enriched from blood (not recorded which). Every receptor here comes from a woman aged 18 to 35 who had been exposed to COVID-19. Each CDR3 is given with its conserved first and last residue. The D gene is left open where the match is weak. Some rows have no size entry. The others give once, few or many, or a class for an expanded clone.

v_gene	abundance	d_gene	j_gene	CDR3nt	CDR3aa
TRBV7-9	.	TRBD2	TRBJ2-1	TGTGCCAGCAGCCCCTGGACTAGCGGGGCCTACAATGAGCAGTTCTTC	CASSPWTSGAYNEQFF
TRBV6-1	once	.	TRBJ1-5	TGTGCCAGCAGTGAATTACCGCAGGGGAACAATCAGCCCCAGCATTTT	CASSELPQGNNQPQHF
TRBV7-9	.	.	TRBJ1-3	TGTGCCAGCAGCGACACAGGGAAAGGAAACACCATATATTTT	CASSDTGKGNTIYF
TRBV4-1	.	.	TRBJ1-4	TGCGCCAGCAGCCAAGAGAGCGGGAGTGAAAAACTGTTTTTT	CASSQESGSEKLFF
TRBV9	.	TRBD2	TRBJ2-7	TGTGCCAGCAGCGTAGGTGCTAGCGGGAGGACCGAGCAGTACTTC	CASSVGASGRTEQYF
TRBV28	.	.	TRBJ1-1	TGTGCCAGCAGTTTATATAAGAGCACTGAAGCTTTCTTT	CASSLYKSTEAFF
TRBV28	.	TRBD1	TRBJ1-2	TGTGCTAGCAGTTTATCCACAGGGGAAGGCTACACCTTC	CASSLSTGEGYTF
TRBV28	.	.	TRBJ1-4	TGTGCCAGCAGTTGGGCCAGTATATCAACTAATGAAAAACTGTTTTTT	CASSWASISTNEKLFF
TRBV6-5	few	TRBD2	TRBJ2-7	TGTGCCAGCAGTCTCGCGGGAGGCCCCTACGAGCAGTACTTC	CASSLAGGPYEQYF
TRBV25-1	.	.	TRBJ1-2	TGTGCCAGCAGTGAGAGATGGACAGCTCTACCTTATGGCTACACCTTC	CASSERWTALPYGYTF
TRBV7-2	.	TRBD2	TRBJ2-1	TGTGCCAGCAGCCTCACTAGCGGAGATTACAATGAGCAGTTCTTC	CASSLTSGDYNEQFF
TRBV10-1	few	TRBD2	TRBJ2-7	TGCGCCAGCAGCCCGGGACTAGCGGTCGCCGAGCAGTACTTC	CASSPGLAVAEQYF
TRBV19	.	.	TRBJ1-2	TGTGCCAGTAGTATAGGGGAGAGGAACTATGGCTACACCTTC	CASSIGERNYGYTF
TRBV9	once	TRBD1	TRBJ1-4	TGTGCCAGCAGCGTTCGGACAGGGCTTAATGAAAAACTGTTTTTT	CASSVRTGLNEKLFF
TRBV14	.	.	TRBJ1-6	TGTGCCAGCAGCCAAGTTGGCTATTCACCCCTCCACTTT	CASSQVGYSPLHF
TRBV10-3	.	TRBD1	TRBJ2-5	TGTGCCATCAGTTTCGGACAGGGGGCGGGGGAGACCCAGTACTTC	CAISFGQGAGETQYF
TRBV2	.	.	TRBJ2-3	TGTGCCAGCATGAATAGCGGCGGTAGCACAGATACGCAGTATTTT	CASMNSGGSTDTQYF
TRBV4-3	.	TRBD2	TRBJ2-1	TGCGCCAGCAGCCAAGAATTTAGGGCTAGCGGGGGGCGATACAATGAGCAGTTCTTC	CASSQEFRASGGRYNEQFF
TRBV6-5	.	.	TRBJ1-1	TGTGCCAGCAGCTCAGGACAGCTCGGGGCTTTCTTT	CASSSGQLGAFF
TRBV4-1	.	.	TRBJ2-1	TGCGCCAGCAGCCTAACCTACAATGAGCAGTTCTTC	CASSLTYNEQFF
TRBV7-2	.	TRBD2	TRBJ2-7	TGTGCCAGCAGCCAGGGACTAGCGGGAGGGTCCGAGCAGTACTTC	CASSQGLAGGSEQYF
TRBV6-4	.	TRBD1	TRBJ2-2	TGTGCCAGCAGATCGGACAGGACCACCGGGGAGCTGTTTTTT	CASRSDRTTGELFF
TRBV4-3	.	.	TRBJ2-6	TGCGCCAGCAGCCAAGATGAGACATCTGGGGCCAACGTCCTGACTTTC	CASSQDETSGANVLTF
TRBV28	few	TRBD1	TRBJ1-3	TGTGCCAGCGGGACTACAGGGGGGAGAGACACCATATATTTT	CASGTTGGRDTIYF
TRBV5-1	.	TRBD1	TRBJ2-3	TGCGCCGGGGCGGCCGGGACAGGACCAGATACGCAGTATTTT	CAGAAGTGPDTQYF
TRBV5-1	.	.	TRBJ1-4	TGCGCCAGCAGCTTGGGGACACCAAAATACGAAAAACTGTTTTTT	CASSLGTPKYEKLFF
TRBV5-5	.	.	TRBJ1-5	TGTGCCAGCTGCTTGGCGGCGGGGGGGGGTCGGAGACAGCCCCAGCATTTT	CASCLAAGGGRRQPQHF
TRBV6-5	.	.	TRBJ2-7	TGTGCCAGCAGTTACAGGGGGTTCGAGCAGTACTTC	CASSYRGFEQYF
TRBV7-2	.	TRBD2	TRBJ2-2	TGTGCCAGCAGCCCGCGGGGGGCGAGAGGGACCGGGGAGCTGTTTTTT	CASSPRGARGTGELFF
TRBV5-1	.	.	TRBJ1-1	TGCGCCAGCAGCCTTCCGGGAGTGAACACTGAAGCTTTCTTT	CASSLPGVNTEAFF
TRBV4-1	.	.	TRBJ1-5	TGCGCCAGCAGCCAAGAACTCGGTAGCAATCAGCCCCAGCATTTT	CASSQELGSNQPQHF
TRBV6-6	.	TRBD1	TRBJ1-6	TGTGCCAGCAGTCCCTTTGAGACAGGGCCCTATAATTCACCCCTCCACTTT	CASSPFETGPYNSPLHF
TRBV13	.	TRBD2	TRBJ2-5	TGTGCCAGCAGCTTAGCTGCTAGCGGGGGACAAGAGACCCAGTACTTC	CASSLAASGGQETQYF
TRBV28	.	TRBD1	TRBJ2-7	TGTGCCAGCAGTGGAGGACAGGCGAGCTCCTACGAGCAGTACTTC	CASSGGQASSYEQYF
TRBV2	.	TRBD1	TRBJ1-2	TGTGCCAGCAGTGAAGGGACAGGCATGGGGTATGGCTACACCTTC	CASSEGTGMGYGYTF
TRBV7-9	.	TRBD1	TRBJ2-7	TGTGCCAGCAGCTCGTACAGGGGCCGCCGCACCCACGAGCAGTACTTC	CASSSYRGRRTHEQYF
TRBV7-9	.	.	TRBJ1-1	TGTGCCAGCAATCCGACAGGGAACACTGAAGCTTTCTTT	CASNPTGNTEAFF
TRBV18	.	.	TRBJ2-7	TGTGCCAGCTCACCTACGAAGGGGGAGGGCCCCTACGAGCAGTACTTC	CASSPTKGEGPYEQYF
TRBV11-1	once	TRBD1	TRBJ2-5	TGTGCCAGCAGCCCCCGGGACAGGGGCCAAGAGACCCAGTACTTC	CASSPRDRGQETQYF
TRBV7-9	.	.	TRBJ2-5	TGTGCCAGCAGCCCCCCAGAAAAGACCCAGTACTTC	CASSPPEKTQYF
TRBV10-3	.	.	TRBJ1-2	TGTGCCATCAGTGAGCCCGAGGACAGATTCTATGGCTACACCTTC	CAISEPEDRFYGYTF
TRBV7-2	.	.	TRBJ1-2	TGTGCCAGCAGCCGTCCCACACGGGGGTTTAACTATGGCTACACCTTC	CASSRPTRGFNYGYTF
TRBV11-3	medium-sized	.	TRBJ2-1	TGTGCCAGCAGTTCGCTAAACGGCAATGAGCAGTTCTTC	CASSSLNGNEQFF
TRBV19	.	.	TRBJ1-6	TGTGCCAGTAGTTTACTAGAAATTAATTCACCCCTCCACTTT	CASSLLEINSPLHF
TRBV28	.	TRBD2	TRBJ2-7	TGTGCCAGCAGATCCACTAGCGGTTTCTCCTACGAGCAGTACTTC	CASRSTSGFSYEQYF
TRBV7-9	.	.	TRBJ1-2	TGTGCCAGCAGCTTAGGACTACCTGATGGCTACACCTTC	CASSLGLPDGYTF
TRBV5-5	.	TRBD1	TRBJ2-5	TGTGCCAGCAGCTTGAAAGGGGGCTGGCAAGAGACCCAGTACTTC	CASSLKGGWQETQYF
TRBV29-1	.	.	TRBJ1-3	TGCAGCGTTGTCAGCTCTGGAAACACCATATATTTT	CSVVSSGNTIYF
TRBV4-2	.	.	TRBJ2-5	TGTGCCAGCAGCCAAGGGAGTCGGGGCCAAGAGACCCAGTACTTC	CASSQGSRGQETQYF
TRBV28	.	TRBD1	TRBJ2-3	TGTGCCAGCAGCCGACCCAGAGGACAGGGAGATACGCAGTATTTT	CASSRPRGQGDTQYF
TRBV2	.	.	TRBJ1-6	TGTGCCAGCAAAAGGAATCTAGGCTCCTATAATTCACCCCTCCACTTT	CASKRNLGSYNSPLHF
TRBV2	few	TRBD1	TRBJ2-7	TGTGCCAGCAGTGTAGGGACAGGGGGTAACGAGCAGTACTTC	CASSVGTGGNEQYF
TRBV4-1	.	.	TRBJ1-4	TGCGCCAGCAGCCCCGGTTGGAGGGATGGTGAAAAACTGTTTTTT	CASSPGWRDGEKLFF
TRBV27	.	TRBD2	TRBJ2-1	TGTGCCAGCAGTTTACCGCTAGCGGGGAATGAGCAGTTCTTC	CASSLPLAGNEQFF
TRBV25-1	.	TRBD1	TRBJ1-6	TGTGCCAGCAGTGCGGACAGGGGGAATTCACCCCTCCACTTT	CASSADRGNSPLHF